This T cell receptor (beta chain) was profiled in a study of blood T cell repertoires in COVID-19. Study-wide background: Spain, Italy and the United States supplied samples that represented acute and convalescent COVID-19. Nucleic acid was either cDNA or gDNA, and it came from T cells, B-cell-depleted T cells, or PBMCs.

Per the original data handling: Amplification from reference gene primers served as the basis for estimated nucleated cell counts. Profiled with immunoSEQ multiplex PCR; TCRdb holds only in-frame clones, not every one. D and trimming were read from the DNA, whereas the V and J calls and clone size are those reported in that table. Among roughly 140,000 clones listed, roughly nine tenths were seen once. CDR3 length equals 14 residues. The V end was cut by 5 bases, the J end by 2 bases, with 10 bases between. Looked up from germline, CDR1 is SGHVS and CDR2 is FNYEAQ. The V call is TRBV7-6, the J call TRBJ1-5, with D perhaps matching TRBD1 (6 bases). Source material: peripheral blood. The TCR was taken from a woman between 35 and 50 years old with acute or convalescent COVID-19. The CDR3 reads CASSPKGGNQPQHF. The CDR3 nucleotides are TGTGCCAGCAGCCCAAAGGGGGGCAATCAGCCCCAGCATTTT.